These T cell receptor beta chains were read from a single sample in a study of cytotoxic CD8 clonotypes in ibrutinib-treated CLL. Sequencing used immunoSEQ multiplex PCR; TCRdb keeps in-frame clones, though not all of them. The profile shows 45,000 to 65,000 clones, roughly 80% of them singletons. The input for sequencing was PBMCs, taken after 24 months of ibrutinib treatment. All receptors derive from a human donor with chronic lymphocytic leukemia. The CDR3 runs from the conserved cysteine through the conserved F or W.

V	J	CDR3
TRBV7-2	TRBJ2-1	CASSLGLGGRAYNEQFF
TRBV19	TRBJ1-2	CASSTGQPNYGYTF
TRBV2	TRBJ1-2	CASSALARGKDYGYTF
TRBV7-2	TRBJ2-1	CASSLVGGRGYNEQFF
TRBV6-6	TRBJ2-7	CASSYDREGHEQYF
TRBV6-6	TRBJ2-3	CASRRTSGSTDTQYF
TRBV28	TRBJ1-2	CASSSGRRWGGYGYTF
TRBV14	TRBJ2-7	CASSEEDRGRASYEQYF
TRBV18	TRBJ2-5	CASSPLSGGEVETQYF
TRBV7-7	TRBJ2-5	CASSSAQFGTEETQYF
TRBV11-2	TRBJ2-1	CASSLRDLVNEQFF
TRBV6-6	TRBJ1-1	CASRPTGLNTEAFF
TRBV7-3	TRBJ2-1	CASSPGPSGTEQFF
TRBV30	TRBJ2-7	CAWSGLAIYEQYF
TRBV5-8	TRBJ2-7	CASSWGSGAYEQYF
TRBV7-2	TRBJ2-3	CASSLGLQRGVTDTQYF
TRBV5-8	TRBJ2-7	CASSLAPGVYEQYF
TRBV9	TRBJ1-3	CASSVKGRNTIYF
TRBV30	TRBJ1-1	CAWMGNFYTEAFF
TRBV6-4	TRBJ2-1	CASSTEVDNEQFF
TRBV5-4	TRBJ1-1	CASSPDRNMNTEAFF
TRBV4-1	TRBJ2-5	CASSQDPGLASETQYF
TRBV10-3	TRBJ2-7	CAIGLAGVGNEQYF
TRBV19	TRBJ2-3	CASSIWGLAGLSTDTQYF
TRBV9	TRBJ2-2	CASSPRALAGVITGELFF
TRBV6-6	TRBJ2-7	CASSYGVGLNEQYF
TRBV18	TRBJ1-4	CASSPSERREKLFF
TRBV5-4	TRBJ2-1	CASSLEREKSEQFF